These 11 T cell receptor beta chains were sequenced from one sample in a study of OX40 agonist ivuxolimab in advanced cancers. Libraries were built with the immunoSEQ multiplex PCR assay. Imported from immuneACCESS, the table was reduced by TCRdb to in-frame sequences with V and J called. These copies leave out some clones; in studies compared against another copy, an unresolved V gene accounts for under half, and the cause of the remainder is not known. This sample lists approximately 76,000 clones; approximately 85% were detected once. In total, the top ten clones hold less than 0.8% of the sample. Sequencing was performed on CD4+ or CD8+ T cells sorted from blood, taken in a trial of the OX40 agonist ivuxolimab. Receptors were obtained from an adult with an advanced solid tumor such as melanoma, head and neck, liver or kidney cancer.

The chain uses TRBV6-5 and TRBJ1-5, with 8 bases identical to TRBD1. The J segment lost 5 bases and the V segment lost 5 bases, leaving 8 bases of the junction unmatched. Germline-derived CDR1 and CDR2 are MNHEY and SVGAGI. This CDR3 is 15 amino acids long. In DNA, the CDR3 is TGTGCCAGCAGTCCAATAGGACAGGGTGATCAGCCCCAGCATTTT. The encoded protein is CASSPIGQGDQPQHF.

The V and J genes are TRBV7-9 and TRBJ1-6, with 9 bases identical to TRBD1. The CDR3 is made up of 17 amino acids. Germline CDR1 SEHNR, CDR2 FQNEAQ (reference sequence). Trimming at V came to 3 bases and at J to 10 bases, leaving 13 bases not matched to a gene. The CDR3 sequence: CASSLFPGQGSGSPLHF. The CDR3 DNA reads TGTGCCAGCAGCTTGTTTCCGGGACAGGGCTCGGGATCACCCCTCCACTTT. The whole variable domain, remainder taken from reference TRBV7-9 and TRBJ1-6, is DTGVSQNPRHKITKRGQNVTFRCDPISEHNRLYWYRQTLGQGPEFLTYFQNEAQLEKSRLLSDRFSAERPKGSFSTLEIQRTEQGDSAMYLCASSLFPGQGSGSPLHFGNGTRLTVT.

V gene TRBV6-5 combines with J gene TRBJ2-7, with 10 bases that match TRBD1. J lost 2 bases, V lost 2 bases, and 3 bases had no gene match. The CDR3 has 15 amino acids. Germline V gene lookup returns CDR1 MNHEY and CDR2 SVGAGI. For the CDR3, the DNA is TGTGCCAGCAGTTACAGAGGGACAGGGGCCTACGAGCAGTACTTC. It codes for CASSYRGTGAYEQYF.

In this sample, this clone turned up a few times. The chain links TRBV29-1 to TRBJ2-3, with 11 bases that match TRBD2. The CDR3 spans 15 residues. Germline V gene lookup returns CDR1 SQVTM and CDR2 ANQGSEA. Unmatched junction bases numbered 3, after V lost 4 bases and J lost 0 bases. The CDR3 sequence: CSVVRTSGSTDTQYF. The CDR3 DNA reads TGCAGCGTTGTAAGGACTAGCGGGAGCACAGATACGCAGTATTTT.

This chain connects TRBV7-9 to TRBJ2-2; D call uncertain. The CDR3 loop spans 15 amino acids. The germline V gene has CDR1 SEHNR and CDR2 FQNEAQ (reference sequence). V gave up 1 base and J gave up 7 bases, with 13 bases separating them. In DNA form, the CDR3 reads TGTGCCAGCAGCTTAGGGTCAGGAACCGGCGGGGAGCTGTTTTTT. This sequence encodes CASSLGSGTGGELFF. Based on the CDR3 plus reference TRBV7-9 and TRBJ2-2, the full variable domain is DTGVSQNPRHKITKRGQNVTFRCDPISEHNRLYWYRQTLGQGPEFLTYFQNEAQLEKSRLLSDRFSAERPKGSFSTLEIQRTEQGDSAMYLCASSLGSGTGGELFFGEGSRLTVL.

V usage is TRBV18 and J usage is TRBJ2-1; D remains unclear. This CDR3 spans 14 amino acids. With 0 bases removed from V and 4 bases from J, the gap between germline ends came to 7 bases. The V gene's germline CDR1 is KGHSH and CDR2 LQKENI. The CDR3: CASSPPTTYNEQFF. The CDR3 nucleotides are TGTGCCAGCTCACCACCGACCACATACAATGAGCAGTTCTTC.

The CDR3 coding sequence is TGTGCCATCAGTCTACGCTTAAGCGACGGCTACACCTTC. Amino acid sequence: CAISLRLSDGYTF. The genes are TRBV10-3 and TRBJ1-2; D is unresolved. Germline V gene sequence: CDR1 ENHRY, CDR2 SYGVKD. The V end lost 5 bases, the J end lost 8 bases, and 15 bases lay between the germline ends. The CDR3 runs to 13 residues.

Comment on this clone: The same CDR3 is also encoded by other DNA sequences in this sample. The rearrangement joins TRBV9 to TRBJ2-5, with 11 bases lining up with TRBD2. The CDR3 totals 14 residues. The J segment lost 4 bases and the V segment lost 4 bases, leaving 3 bases of the junction unmatched. Germline CDR1 and CDR2: SGDLS and YYNGEE. CDR3 region: CASSPGLAGETQYF. In nucleotides, the CDR3 is TGTGCCAGCAGCCCCGGACTAGCGGGAGAGACCCAGTACTTC.

The chain employs TRBV4-1 and TRBJ2-1, with 8 bases that match TRBD2. In germline, CDR1 is MGHRA, CDR2 YSYEKL. This CDR3 has 16 amino acids. The junction had 8 bases not matched to a gene; V was cut back by 3 bases and J by 4 bases. The CDR3: CASSQGRSGGYNEQFF. The CDR3 coding sequence is TGCGCCAGCAGCCAGGGGCGGAGCGGGGGATACAATGAGCAGTTCTTC.

The chain links TRBV5-1 to TRBJ1-5; TRBD1 matches at 9 bases. The V gene's germline CDR1 is SGHRS and CDR2 YFSETQ. CDR3 length: 16 residues. V lost 4 bases and J lost 3; bases outside the gene matches: 8. CDR3 sequence: CASSPGTGSLNQPQHF. CDR3 coding DNA: TGCGCCAGCAGCCCCGGGACAGGGTCCCTCAATCAGCCCCAGCATTTT. Full variable domain (outside the CDR3, taken from reference TRBV5-1 and TRBJ1-5): KAGVTQTPRYLIKTRGQQVTLSCSPISGHRSVSWYQQTPGQGLQFLFEYFSETQRNKGNFPGRFSGRQFSNSRSEMNVSTLELGDSALYLCASSPGTGSLNQPQHFGDGTRLSIL.

This chain uses TRBV5-5 with TRBJ1-1; D call uncertain. The V end lost 1 base, the J end lost 1 base, and 5 bases lay between the germline ends. Germline CDR1 and CDR2: SGHKS and YYEKEE (reference sequence). The CDR3 totals 13 residues. The chain's CDR3 is CASSLFWNTEAFF. The CDR3 DNA reads TGTGCCAGCAGCTTGTTTTGGAACACTGAAGCTTTCTTT.